This TCR beta chain comes out of a study of prognosis after radiotherapy for stage I lung cancer (dated by TCRdb to the early 2020s). About the investigation overall: Fewer than 20 stage I NSCLC patients were enrolled in Nanjing, China, between early 2018 and January 2019. Patients with newly diagnosed primary stage I lung tumors numbered some 14, with about 5 others having oligometastatic NSCLC after surgical resection of the primary tumor. Every patient was regarded as medically inoperable, because of comorbidities in eleven to twelve cases and refusal of surgery in 6 or 7 cases. The cohort comprised 10 to 15 men and five or six women with a median age of 74.5 years, ranging from about 53 to 90 years. Squamous cell carcinoma histology was identified in more than five patients, and adenocarcinoma histology was identified in twelve patients. SBRT was given in 3 to 5 fractions with a biologically effective dose of at least 100 Gy, using image-guided IMRT or VMAT. Concurrent therapy was not administered to any patient alongside SBRT. About 20% of the 19 patients developed distant metastases after SBRT, at a median of approximately 7 months; the other 15 showed no significant progression. Peripheral blood TCR beta repertoires were profiled in stage I NSCLC patients before and after stereotactic body radiotherapy, and the repertoires were related to distant failure. The study sequenced around 40 blood samples from about 20 patients, one before and one after SBRT per patient.

There are many counts of this clonotype. It lacks a known antigen. No quality values exist for individual bases; no much larger clone is one base distant. Two rounds of multiplex PCR were performed to amplify the TCR beta CDR3 region from genomic DNA. In the first round of PCR, primers specific to each TRBV and TRBJ gene were used, and the primer sequences are filed in Chinese patent CN105087789A. Universal primers were used in the second PCR round. The Roche High Pure PCR Template Preparation Kit was used to extract genomic DNA from frozen PBMCs. Paired-end sequencing with 151 bp reads was performed on the libraries using an Illumina HiSeq 3000. From the authors' description of their analysis: Raw reads lacking the multiplex PCR primer sequences were removed with CutAdapt. PEAR was used to merge high-quality paired reads into contigs. TRB V, D and J gene segments were assigned to each contig with MiXCR by alignment to reference sequences. CDR3 sequences were clustered by base quality and sequence similarity to remove sequencing errors. Shannon entropy normalized by the natural log of productive TCR sequence number was used as the measure of diversity. Clonality was computed as one minus the ratio of Shannon entropy to the natural log of the number of unique clonotypes. Progression-free survival cut-offs for repertoire metrics were chosen using the Youden index of ROC curves, with analyses run in R 3.5.3. TCRdb passed the public sequencing reads through fastp at Q25 and MiXCR, retaining productive beta sequences. Identical CDR3 protein sequences are pooled into one entry, listed with their most common genes and DNA. TCRdb's processing, not the authors', yielded these V and J calls. The sample table shows 25,000 to 35,000 distinct CDR3 sequences, and 42% are seen once. The top ten hold less than 20% of the sample.

All patients had node-negative disease on CT and PET/CT, and none had a history of other malignancies or prior chemotherapy or radiotherapy. At each of the two time points, roughly 6.5 milliliters of peripheral venous blood were collected into EDTA tubes. Ficoll-Paque Plus density-gradient centrifugation was used to isolate PBMCs. Right after collection, samples were kept at -80 degrees C until analysis. Deletion took 4 bases off V and 10 bases off J, with a span of 14 bases between the germline ends. CDR1 and CDR2 (LGHDT, YNNKEL) derive from the germline V gene (reference sequence). Including cysteine and phenylalanine, the CDR3 has 14 amino acids. The sequence is cut down to CDR3 DNA, 42 bases in frame from base 1. Overall study outcomes, separate from this receptor: The study was limited by the small cohort and short follow-up, and independent validation of the study findings is required. Tumor specificity of expanded TCR clones was not determined. Differences by metastasis status were reportedly seen in TRBV and TRBJ usage frequencies, involving two V genes at baseline and, after SBRT, several V genes and two J genes. All reported P values were unadjusted for multiple comparisons. After SBRT, the number of unique TCR clones decreased (median around 10,000 before versus some 7,000 after; Wilcoxon paired P=0.011). Post-SBRT Shannon entropy and its change from baseline were lower in patients who developed distant metastases; baseline Shannon entropy was not associated with metastases.

The TCR was taken from a donor at least 50 years old with non-small cell lung cancer. The sequenced sample was PBMCs, obtained before or after stereotactic body radiation therapy (not recorded which). The V and J genes are TRBV3-1 and TRBJ1-6; the D gene is perhaps TRBD1, on 5 matching bases. The bases read TGTGCCAGCAGCCGGGGGGGGGGGTCGTCACCCCTCCACTTT. Translated, it gives CASSRGGGSSPLHF.